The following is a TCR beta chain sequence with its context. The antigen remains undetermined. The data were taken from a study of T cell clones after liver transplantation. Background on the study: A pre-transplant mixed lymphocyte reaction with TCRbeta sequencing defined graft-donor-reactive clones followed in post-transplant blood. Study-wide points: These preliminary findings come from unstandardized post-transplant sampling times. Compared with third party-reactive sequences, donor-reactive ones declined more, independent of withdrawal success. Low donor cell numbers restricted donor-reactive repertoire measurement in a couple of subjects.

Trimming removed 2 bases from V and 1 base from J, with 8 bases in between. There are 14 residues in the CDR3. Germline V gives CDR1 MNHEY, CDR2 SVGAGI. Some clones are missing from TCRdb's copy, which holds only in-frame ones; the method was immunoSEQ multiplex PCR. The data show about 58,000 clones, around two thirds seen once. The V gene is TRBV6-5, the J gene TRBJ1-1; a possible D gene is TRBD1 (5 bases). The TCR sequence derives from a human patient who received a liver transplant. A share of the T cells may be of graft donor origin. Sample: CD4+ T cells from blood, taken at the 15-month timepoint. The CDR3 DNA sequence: TGTGCCAGCAGTTACGAGACAGAGAACACTGAAGCTTTCTTT. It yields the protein CASSYETENTEAFF.